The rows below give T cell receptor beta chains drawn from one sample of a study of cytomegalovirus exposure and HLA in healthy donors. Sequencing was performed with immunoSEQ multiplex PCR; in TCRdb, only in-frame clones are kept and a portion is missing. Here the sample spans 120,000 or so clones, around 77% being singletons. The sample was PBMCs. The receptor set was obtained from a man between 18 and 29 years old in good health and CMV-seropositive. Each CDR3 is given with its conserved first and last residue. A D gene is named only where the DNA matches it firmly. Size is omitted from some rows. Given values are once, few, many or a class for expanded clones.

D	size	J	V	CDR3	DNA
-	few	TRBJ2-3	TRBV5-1	CASSLALVDTQYF	TGCGCCAGCAGCTTGGCACTAGTTGATACGCAGTATTTT
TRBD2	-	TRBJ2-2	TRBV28	CASSLLASGYTGELFF	TGTGCCAGCAGTTTATTGGCTAGCGGATACACCGGGGAGCTGTTTTTT
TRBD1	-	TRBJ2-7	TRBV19	CASSIHGQGYEQYF	TGTGCCAGTAGTATCCATGGACAGGGATACGAGCAGTACTTC
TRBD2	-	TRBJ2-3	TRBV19	CASSTRLAGGLDTQYF	TGTGCCAGTAGTACGAGACTAGCGGGAGGCTTAGATACGCAGTATTTT
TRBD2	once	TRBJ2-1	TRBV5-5	CASSPLSGLLYNEQFF	TGTGCCAGCAGCCCATTGTCGGGACTACTCTACAATGAGCAGTTCTTC
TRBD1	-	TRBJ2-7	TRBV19	CASSTDRDSSYEQYF	TGTGCCAGTAGTACCGACCGGGACAGCTCCTACGAGCAGTACTTC
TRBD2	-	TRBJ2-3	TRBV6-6	CASSLLAGEADTQYF	TGTGCCAGCAGCCTCCTAGCGGGAGAAGCAGATACGCAGTATTTT
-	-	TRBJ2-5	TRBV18	CASSPDRQETQYF	TGTGCCAGCTCACCCGACAGGCAAGAGACCCAGTACTTC
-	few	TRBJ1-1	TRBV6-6	CASSLSLNTEAFF	TGTGCCAGCAGTCTAAGCCTGAACACTGAAGCTTTCTTT
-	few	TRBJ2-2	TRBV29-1	CSAPGPANTGELFF	TGCAGCGCGCCAGGGCCAGCTAACACCGGGGAGCTGTTTTTT
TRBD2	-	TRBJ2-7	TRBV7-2	CASTVGSGGSYEQYF	TGTGCCAGCACCGTGGGGTCGGGCGGGAGCTACGAGCAGTACTTC
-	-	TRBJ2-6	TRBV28	CASSLDPGANGLTF	TGTGCCAGCAGTTTGGATCCTGGGGCCAACGGCCTGACTTTC
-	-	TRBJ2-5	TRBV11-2	CASSLAGRGETQYF	TGTGCCAGCAGCTTAGCAGGCAGGGGAGAGACCCAGTACTTC
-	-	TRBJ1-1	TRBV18	CASSPGGDFNTEAFF	TGTGCCAGCTCACCGGGGGGGGACTTTAACACTGAAGCTTTCTTT
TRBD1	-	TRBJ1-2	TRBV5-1	CASSSGPGQGANYGYTF	TGCGCCAGCAGCTCGGGGCCGGGACAGGGGGCTAACTATGGCTACACCTTC
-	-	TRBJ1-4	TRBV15	CATGGRGQLNEKLFF	TGTGCCACTGGGGGCAGAGGACAGCTTAATGAAAAACTGTTTTTT
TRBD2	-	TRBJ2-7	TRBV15	CATSRDIGGASSYEQYF	TGTGCCACCAGCAGAGATATCGGGGGGGCCAGCTCCTACGAGCAGTACTTC
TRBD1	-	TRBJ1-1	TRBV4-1	CASSRSQGLNTEAFF	TGCGCCAGCAGCCGATCACAGGGGCTGAACACTGAAGCTTTCTTT
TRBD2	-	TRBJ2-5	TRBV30	CAWETSGGSTQYF	TGTGCCTGGGAAACTAGCGGGGGAAGTACCCAGTACTTC
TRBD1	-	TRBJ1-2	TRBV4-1	CASSQGGTEYGYTF	TGCGCCAGCTCCCAAGGCGGGACAGAGTATGGCTACACCTTC
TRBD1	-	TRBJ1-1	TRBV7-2	CASSPQGAVNTEAFF	TGTGCCAGCAGCCCACAGGGGGCTGTCAACACTGAAGCTTTCTTT
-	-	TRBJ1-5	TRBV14	CASSLRGQPQHF	TGTGCCAGCAGTCTAAGAGGTCAGCCCCAGCATTTT
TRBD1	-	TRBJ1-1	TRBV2	CASSESLQGRPKAFF	TGTGCCAGCAGTGAATCATTACAGGGGCGTCCGAAAGCTTTCTTT
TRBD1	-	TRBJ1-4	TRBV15	CATSGNRGTNEKLFF	TGTGCCACCAGCGGGAACAGGGGAACTAATGAAAAACTGTTTTTT
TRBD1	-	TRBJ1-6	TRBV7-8	CASSPRGRGSLHF	TGTGCCAGCAGCCCTAGGGGGCGGGGTAGCCTCCACTTT
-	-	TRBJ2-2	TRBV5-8	CASSPGTSNTGELFF	TGTGCCAGCAGCCCCGGGACATCGAACACCGGGGAGCTGTTTTTT
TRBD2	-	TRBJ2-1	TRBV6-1	CASSEWLAGDNEQFF	TGTGCCAGCAGTGAATGGCTAGCGGGAGATAATGAGCAGTTCTTC
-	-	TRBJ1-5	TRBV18	CASSPAAYRNQPQHF	TGTGCCAGCTCACCAGCGGCGTATCGCAATCAGCCCCAGCATTTT
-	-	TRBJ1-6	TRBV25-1	CASSGSNSPLHF	TGTGCCAGCAGTGGTAGTAATTCACCCCTCCACTTT
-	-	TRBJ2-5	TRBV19	CASSIFVEETQYF	TGTGCCAGTAGTATCTTTGTAGAGGAGACCCAGTACTTC
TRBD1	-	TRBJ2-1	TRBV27	CASSYTGGLYNEQFF	TGTGCCAGCAGCTACACAGGGGGCCTTTACAATGAGCAGTTCTTC
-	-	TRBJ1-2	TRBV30	CAGLMTGMYGYTF	TGTGCCGGGCTGATGACAGGAATGTATGGCTACACCTTC
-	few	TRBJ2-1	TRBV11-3	CASSSSGHLNNEQFF	TGTGCCAGCAGCTCATCGGGACACCTTAACAATGAGCAGTTCTTC
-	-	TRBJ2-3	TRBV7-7	CASNSDSDPDTQYF	TGTGCTAGCAACTCGGACAGTGATCCAGATACGCAGTATTTT
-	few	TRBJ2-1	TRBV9	CASSPFSHSNEQFF	TGTGCCAGCAGCCCCTTTTCTCACTCGAATGAGCAGTTCTTC
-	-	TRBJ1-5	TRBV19	CASRWESGNQPQHF	TGTGCCAGTAGGTGGGAGTCGGGCAATCAGCCCCAGCATTTT
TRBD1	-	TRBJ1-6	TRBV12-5	CASGPTGGVSPLHF	TGTGCTAGTGGCCCCACAGGGGGAGTGTCACCCCTCCACTTT
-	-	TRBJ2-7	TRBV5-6	CASSPASGTYEQYF	TGTGCCAGCAGCCCGGCCTCAGGAACCTACGAGCAGTACTTC
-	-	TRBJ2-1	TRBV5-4	CASGGVDNEQFF	TGTGCCAGTGGCGGGGTCGACAATGAGCAGTTCTTC
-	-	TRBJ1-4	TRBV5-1	CASSYGGATTNEKLFF	TGCGCCAGCTCCTACGGGGGGGCTACAACTAATGAAAAACTGTTTTTT
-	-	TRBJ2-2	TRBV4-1	CASSQEPGMNTGELFF	TGCGCCAGCAGCCAAGAACCCGGGATGAACACCGGGGAGCTGTTTTTT
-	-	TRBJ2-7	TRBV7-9	CASSLGDRNYEQYF	TGTGCCAGCAGCTTAGGTGACAGGAACTACGAGCAGTACTTC
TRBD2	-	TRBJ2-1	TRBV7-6	CASSLDGGGAYNEQFF	TGTGCCAGCAGCTTAGATGGCGGGGGGGCCTACAATGAGCAGTTCTTC
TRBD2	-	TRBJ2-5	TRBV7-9	CASSLPEGLGETQYF	TGTGCCAGCAGCCTCCCAGAAGGACTAGGGGAGACCCAGTACTTC
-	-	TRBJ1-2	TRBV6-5	CASSSDWGYTF	TGTGCCAGCAGTTCCGACTGGGGCTACACCTTC
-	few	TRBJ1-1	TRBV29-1	CSVVGLDRMNTEAFF	TGCAGCGTTGTCGGGCTAGACAGAATGAACACTGAAGCTTTCTTT
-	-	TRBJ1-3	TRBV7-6	CASRGSDLEGNTIYF	TGTGCCAGCAGAGGTTCGGATTTGGAGGGAAACACCATATATTTT
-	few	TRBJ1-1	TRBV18	CASSREGLGTEAFF	TGTGCCAGCTCAAGGGAGGGTTTGGGCACTGAAGCTTTCTTT
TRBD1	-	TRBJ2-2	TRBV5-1	CASSLHRGNTGELFF	TGCGCCAGCAGCCTTCACAGGGGCAACACCGGGGAGCTGTTTTTT
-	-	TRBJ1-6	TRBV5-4	CASSQTRVDSPLHF	TGTGCCAGCAGCCAGACAAGAGTAGATTCACCCCTCCACTTT